This is a list of T cell receptor beta chains from one sample in a study of beta chain features in type 1 diabetes. Measured with immunoSEQ multiplex PCR; TCRdb has only the in-frame clones, and not every one. The table records 850,000 to 900,000 clones, about 17% of them present only once. Sequenced input: naive CD4+ T cells from blood. These receptors came from a woman aged 18-35 years in good health. Both conserved end residues are part of each CDR3. Fields, in order: V gene, J gene, D gene, clone size, CDR3 protein, CDR3 DNA. The D gene is left open where the match is weak. Part of the rows lack a size; the others show once, few, many or a class for expanded clones.

v_call: TRBV27; j_call: TRBJ2-7; d_call: .; clone_size: few; cdr3_aa: CASSLRPSRTFHSYEQYF; cdr3_nt: TGTGCCAGCAGTTTAAGGCCATCTCGGACATTCCACTCCTACGAGCAGTACTTC
v_call: TRBV18; j_call: TRBJ1-1; d_call: .; clone_size: .; cdr3_aa: CASSPLSWLGQNTEAFF; cdr3_nt: TGTGCCAGCTCACCACTGTCATGGCTCGGGCAGAACACTGAAGCTTTCTTT
v_call: TRBV19; j_call: TRBJ2-1; d_call: .; clone_size: .; cdr3_aa: CASPPGLQVNEQFF; cdr3_nt: TGTGCCAGTCCTCCGGGACTCCAAGTCAATGAGCAGTTCTTC
v_call: TRBV7-9; j_call: TRBJ2-7; d_call: .; clone_size: few; cdr3_aa: CASSLGRSYEQYF; cdr3_nt: TGTGCCAGCAGCTTAGGCCGCTCCTACGAGCAGTACTTC
v_call: TRBV4-2; j_call: TRBJ2-3; d_call: TRBD2; clone_size: few; cdr3_aa: CASSLPGLAGTLATDTQYF; cdr3_nt: TGTGCCAGCAGCCTCCCGGGACTAGCGGGCACGTTAGCCACAGATACGCAGTATTTT
v_call: TRBV28; j_call: TRBJ2-3; d_call: .; clone_size: .; cdr3_aa: CASSFLQTDTQYF; cdr3_nt: TGTGCCAGCAGTTTCCTGCAGACGGATACGCAGTATTTT
v_call: TRBV19; j_call: TRBJ2-1; d_call: .; clone_size: .; cdr3_aa: CASTASIYNEQFF; cdr3_nt: TGTGCCAGTACCGCAAGTATCTACAATGAGCAGTTCTTC
v_call: TRBV11-3; j_call: TRBJ2-1; d_call: TRBD2; clone_size: .; cdr3_aa: CASSPPGTSGYNEQFF; cdr3_nt: TGTGCCAGCAGCCCCCCGGGGACTAGCGGTTACAATGAGCAGTTCTTC
v_call: TRBV4-2; j_call: TRBJ2-7; d_call: .; clone_size: few; cdr3_aa: CASSQDLAVYEQYF; cdr3_nt: TGTGCCAGCAGCCAAGATCTGGCCGTTTACGAGCAGTACTTC
v_call: TRBV28; j_call: TRBJ1-2; d_call: TRBD1; clone_size: few; cdr3_aa: CASRGGFDYGYTF; cdr3_nt: TGTGCCAGTAGAGGGGGCTTTGACTATGGCTACACCTTC
v_call: TRBV18; j_call: TRBJ1-2; d_call: TRBD1; clone_size: .; cdr3_aa: CASSRDREYGYTF; cdr3_nt: TGTGCCAGCTCACGGGACAGGGAGTATGGCTACACCTTC
v_call: TRBV29-1; j_call: TRBJ2-5; d_call: TRBD1; clone_size: .; cdr3_aa: CSGGQGSETQYF; cdr3_nt: TGCAGCGGAGGACAGGGGAGCGAGACCCAGTACTTC
v_call: TRBV6-6; j_call: TRBJ2-2; d_call: .; clone_size: few; cdr3_aa: CASSYREKGGELFF; cdr3_nt: TGTGCCAGCAGTTACCGGGAGAAAGGAGGGGAGCTGTTTTTT
v_call: TRBV11-2; j_call: TRBJ1-1; d_call: .; clone_size: few; cdr3_aa: CASSLLGTVNTEAFF; cdr3_nt: TGTGCCAGCAGCTTGTTGGGCACTGTGAACACTGAAGCTTTCTTT
v_call: TRBV7-3; j_call: TRBJ2-1; d_call: .; clone_size: .; cdr3_aa: CASSLSQGTYNEQFF; cdr3_nt: TGTGCCAGCAGCTTAAGTCAGGGCACCTACAATGAGCAGTTCTTC
v_call: TRBV7-2; j_call: TRBJ2-2; d_call: TRBD2; clone_size: once; cdr3_aa: CASSLEGGRNTGELFF; cdr3_nt: TGTGCCAGCAGCTTAGAGGGCGGGAGAAACACCGGGGAGCTGTTTTTT
v_call: TRBV4-1; j_call: TRBJ1-4; d_call: .; clone_size: .; cdr3_aa: CASNLQVGEKLFF; cdr3_nt: TGCGCCAGCAACCTCCAGGTGGGAGAAAAACTGTTTTTT
v_call: TRBV7-2; j_call: TRBJ1-1; d_call: .; clone_size: .; cdr3_aa: CASSLDRNTEAFF; cdr3_nt: TGTGCCAGCAGCTTAGATAGAAACACTGAAGCTTTCTTT
v_call: TRBV2; j_call: TRBJ2-7; d_call: .; clone_size: .; cdr3_aa: CASSPSGRDEQYF; cdr3_nt: TGTGCCAGCAGCCCCTCGGGAAGGGACGAGCAGTACTTC
v_call: TRBV18; j_call: TRBJ1-4; d_call: TRBD1; clone_size: .; cdr3_aa: CASSPRQGTEKLFF; cdr3_nt: TGTGCCAGCTCACCACGACAGGGTACTGAAAAACTGTTTTTT
v_call: TRBV28; j_call: TRBJ2-3; d_call: .; clone_size: .; cdr3_aa: CASSLRLGGARYTDTQYF; cdr3_nt: TGTGCCAGCAGTTTACGTCTTGGGGGAGCTCGATACACAGATACGCAGTATTTT